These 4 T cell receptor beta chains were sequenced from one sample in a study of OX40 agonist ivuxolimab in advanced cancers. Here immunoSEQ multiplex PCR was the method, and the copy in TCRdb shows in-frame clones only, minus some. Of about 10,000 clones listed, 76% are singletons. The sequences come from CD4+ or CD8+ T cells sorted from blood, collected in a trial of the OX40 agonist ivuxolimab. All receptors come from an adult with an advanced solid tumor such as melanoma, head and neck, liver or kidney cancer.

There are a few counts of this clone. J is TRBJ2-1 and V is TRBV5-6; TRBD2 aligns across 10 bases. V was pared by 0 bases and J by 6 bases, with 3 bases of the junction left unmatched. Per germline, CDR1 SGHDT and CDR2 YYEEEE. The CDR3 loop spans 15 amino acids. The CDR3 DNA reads TGTGCCAGCAGCTTGGCCAGCGGGGGGGCCAATGAGCAGTTCTTC. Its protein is CASSLASGGANEQFF.

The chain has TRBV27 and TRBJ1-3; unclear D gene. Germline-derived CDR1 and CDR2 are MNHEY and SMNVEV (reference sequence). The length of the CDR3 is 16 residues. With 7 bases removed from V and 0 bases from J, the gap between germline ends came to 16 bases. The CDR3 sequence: CASKNGGLSSGNTIYF. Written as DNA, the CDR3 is TGTGCCAGCAAAAACGGCGGGTTGAGCTCTGGAAACACCATATATTTT.

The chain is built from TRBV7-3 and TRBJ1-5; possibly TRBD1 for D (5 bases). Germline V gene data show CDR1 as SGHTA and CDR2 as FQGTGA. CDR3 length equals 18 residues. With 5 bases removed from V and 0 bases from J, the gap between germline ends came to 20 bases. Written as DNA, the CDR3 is TGTGCCAGCAGCATGAGGGGCAGGTTATACGATAGCAATCAGCCCCAGCATTTT. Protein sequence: CASSMRGRLYDSNQPQHF.

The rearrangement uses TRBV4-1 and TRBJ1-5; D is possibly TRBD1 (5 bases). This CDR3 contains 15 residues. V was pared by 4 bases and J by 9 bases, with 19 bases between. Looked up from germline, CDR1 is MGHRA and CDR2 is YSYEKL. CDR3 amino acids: CASSLSSREVGPQHF. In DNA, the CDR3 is TGCGCCAGCAGCCTCAGTTCCAGGGAAGTCGGGCCCCAGCATTTT.